This T cell receptor (beta chain) is drawn from a study of STAT5B mutations in CD4+ large granular lymphocyte leukemia (dated by TCRdb to 2022 to 2024). At the level of the whole study: Among healthy controls, the CDR3 'QG' motif was associated with a particular HLA allele. The study compared the TCRbeta repertoires of patients with CD4+ T-cell large granular lymphocyte leukemia against those of healthy blood donors. The purity of purified fractions was confirmed by flow cytometry on FACSCanto II or FACSVerse to exceed 95% among lymphocytes.

Overall study outcomes, separate from this receptor: The data were not HLA-matched, and the higher clonality in CD4+ T-LGLL than in CD8+ T-LGLL could be due to the relatively small sample size. CD4-sorted patient repertoires appeared more clonal than healthy CD4+ repertoires, and this difference persisted after removing the putative leukemic clones. Each patient's main leukemic clonotypes were private, but roughly 25% of these clonotypes showed up at low frequency in the non-leukemic repertoires of other patients.

The healthy control group was made up of some 38 blood donors, and the Finnish Red Cross blood service supplied their buffy coats. All TCR-sequenced material derived from peripheral blood: patient blood samples and healthy donor buffy coats. Peripheral blood mononuclear cells were isolated by Ficoll-Hypaque gradient centrifugation. For the healthy controls, CD4+ cells were obtained from buffy coats by magnetic purification. Genomic DNA was extracted with the Gentra Puregene Cell and Tissue kit and quantified on a Qubit 2.0 fluorometer. Of note for this clone: Its antigen remains unidentified. A read error may account for a junction end that differs from germline.

TCRbeta rearrangements were sequenced from genomic DNA using the immunoSEQ assay at survey resolution. For the original study's pipeline: In the TCR sequencing data, the smallest productive clonotype frequency that could be detected was 2.59 x 10-5. Analyses included only productive TCRbeta rearrangements, meaning complete and in-frame sequences. Simpson clonality, calculated in the immunoSEQ Analyzer version 3.0, was used as the measure of sample clonality. Clones were binned by frequency as very rare, small, medium, large (1-20%) or hyperexpanded (>20%). Generation probabilities were estimated with OLGA 1.2.3, V-gene circos plots were made with VDJtools, specificities were looked up in VDJdb, and CDR3 motifs were identified with GLIPH. TCRdb stores this immuneACCESS table with in-frame sequences only. Part of the clones is absent; in the studies checked, under half of the shortfall reflects unresolved V genes, and no reason is known for the rest. The DNA was the basis for D and trimming; V, J and clone size are from that table. This sample comprises about 48,000 clones, roughly two thirds of them detected only once. The ten top clones hold over 1.5% of the sample.

This TCR was recovered from a human donor in good health. The source material was CD4+ T cells from blood buffy coats.

The CDR3 sequence is CAISEPGQGKDF. The DNA sequence reads TGTGCCATCAGTGAGCCCGGACAGGGTAAGGACTTC. The rearrangement combines TRBV10-3 with TRBJ2-7, and 8 bases in between align with TRBD1. The germline V gene yields ENHRY for CDR1 and SYGVKD for CDR2. From its cysteine to its phenylalanine, the CDR3 spans 12 amino acids. This entry keeps only the CDR3 DNA: 36 bases, framed from base 1.